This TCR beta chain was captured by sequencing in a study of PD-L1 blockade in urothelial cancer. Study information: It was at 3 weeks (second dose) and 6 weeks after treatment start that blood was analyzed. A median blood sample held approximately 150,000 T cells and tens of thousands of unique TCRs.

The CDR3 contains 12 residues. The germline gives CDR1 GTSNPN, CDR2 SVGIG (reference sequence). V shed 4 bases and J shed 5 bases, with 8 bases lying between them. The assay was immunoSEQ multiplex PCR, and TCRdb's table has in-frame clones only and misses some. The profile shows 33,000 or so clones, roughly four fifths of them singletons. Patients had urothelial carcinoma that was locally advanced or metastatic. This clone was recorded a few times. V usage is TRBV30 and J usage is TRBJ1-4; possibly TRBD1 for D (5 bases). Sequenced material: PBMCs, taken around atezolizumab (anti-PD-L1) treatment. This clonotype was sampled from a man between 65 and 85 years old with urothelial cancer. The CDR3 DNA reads TGTGCCTGGACAAGGGGAAATGAAAAACTGTTTTTT. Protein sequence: CAWTRGNEKLFF.